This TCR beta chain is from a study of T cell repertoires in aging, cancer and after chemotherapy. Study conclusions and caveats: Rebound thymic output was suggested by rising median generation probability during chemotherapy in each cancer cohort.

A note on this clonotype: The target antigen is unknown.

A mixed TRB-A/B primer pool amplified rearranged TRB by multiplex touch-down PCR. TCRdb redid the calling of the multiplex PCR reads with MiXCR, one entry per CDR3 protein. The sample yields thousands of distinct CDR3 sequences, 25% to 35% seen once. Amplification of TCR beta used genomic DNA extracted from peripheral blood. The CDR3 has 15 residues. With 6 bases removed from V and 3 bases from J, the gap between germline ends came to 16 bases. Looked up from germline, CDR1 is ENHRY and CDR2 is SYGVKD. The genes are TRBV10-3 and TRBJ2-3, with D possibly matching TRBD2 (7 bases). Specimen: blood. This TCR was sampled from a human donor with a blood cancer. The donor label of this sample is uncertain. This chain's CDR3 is CAIRQGRGATDTQYF. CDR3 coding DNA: TGTGCCATCAGGCAAGGCCGGGGGGCAACAGATACGCAGTATTTT.